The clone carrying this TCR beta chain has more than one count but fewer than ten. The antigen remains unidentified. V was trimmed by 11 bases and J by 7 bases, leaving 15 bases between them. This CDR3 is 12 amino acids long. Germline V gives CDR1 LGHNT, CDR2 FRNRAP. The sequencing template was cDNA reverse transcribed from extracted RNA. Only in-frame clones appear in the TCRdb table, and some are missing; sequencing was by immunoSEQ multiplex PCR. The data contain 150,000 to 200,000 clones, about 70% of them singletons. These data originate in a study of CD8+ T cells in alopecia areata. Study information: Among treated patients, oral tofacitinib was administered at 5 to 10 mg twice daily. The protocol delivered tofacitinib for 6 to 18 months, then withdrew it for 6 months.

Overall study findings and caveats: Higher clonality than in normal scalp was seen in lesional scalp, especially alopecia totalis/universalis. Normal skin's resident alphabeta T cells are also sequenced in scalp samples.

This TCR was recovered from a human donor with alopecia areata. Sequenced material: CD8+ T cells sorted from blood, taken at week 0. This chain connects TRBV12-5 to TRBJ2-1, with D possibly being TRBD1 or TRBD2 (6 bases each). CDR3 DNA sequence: TGTGCTGGGGGGCTTACGGGGAATGAGCAGTTCTTC. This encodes CAGGLTGNEQFF.